The entry below describes one T cell receptor (beta chain). The UMIs carried a 6-nucleotide sample barcode, and they were added by template switching. TCRdb re-called the 5' RACE reads and gives one entry per CDR3 protein, without DNA. There are roughly 300,000 distinct CDR3 sequences in the sample, with over 5.5% held by the top ten. This CDR3 spans 17 amino acids. The data derive from a study of monozygotic twins with inflammatory bowel disease. The chain has TRBV12-3 or TRBV12-4 and TRBJ1-3. The clonotype was recovered from a human donor with ulcerative colitis or Crohn's disease, or a healthy co-twin of an affected twin (not recorded which). The sample consisted of blood. This chain's CDR3 is CASSLAGTAISGNTIYF.